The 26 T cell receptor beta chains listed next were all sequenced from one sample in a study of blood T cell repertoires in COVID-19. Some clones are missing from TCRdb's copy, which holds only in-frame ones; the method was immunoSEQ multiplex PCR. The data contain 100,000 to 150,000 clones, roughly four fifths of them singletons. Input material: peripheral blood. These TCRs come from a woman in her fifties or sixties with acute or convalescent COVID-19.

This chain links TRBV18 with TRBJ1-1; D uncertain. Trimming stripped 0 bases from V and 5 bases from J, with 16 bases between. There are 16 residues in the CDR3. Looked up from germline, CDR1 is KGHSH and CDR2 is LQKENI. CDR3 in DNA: TGTGCCAGCTCACCACCCCAGACGCCCGGCGGGACTGAAGCTTTCTTT. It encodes CASSPPQTPGGTEAFF.

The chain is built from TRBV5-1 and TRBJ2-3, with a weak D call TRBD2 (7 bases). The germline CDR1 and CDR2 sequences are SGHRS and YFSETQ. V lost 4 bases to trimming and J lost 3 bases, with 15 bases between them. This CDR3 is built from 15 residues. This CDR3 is CASSMGGGRTDTQYF. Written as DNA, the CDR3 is TGCGCCAGCAGCATGGGCGGGGGCCGAACAGATACGCAGTATTTT.

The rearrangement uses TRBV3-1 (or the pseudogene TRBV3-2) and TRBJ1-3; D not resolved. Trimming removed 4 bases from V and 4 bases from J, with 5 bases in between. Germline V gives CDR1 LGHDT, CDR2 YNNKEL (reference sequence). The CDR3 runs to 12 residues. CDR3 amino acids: CASSRGGNTIYF. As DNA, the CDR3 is TGTGCCAGCAGCCGAGGGGGAAACACCATATATTTT.

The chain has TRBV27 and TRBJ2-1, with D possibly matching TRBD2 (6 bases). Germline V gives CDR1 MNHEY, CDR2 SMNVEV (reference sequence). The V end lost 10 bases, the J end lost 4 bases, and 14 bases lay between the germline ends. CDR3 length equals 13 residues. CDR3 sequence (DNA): TGTGCCACCCTCGGCGGGGATTACAATGAGCAGTTCTTC. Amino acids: CATLGGDYNEQFF.

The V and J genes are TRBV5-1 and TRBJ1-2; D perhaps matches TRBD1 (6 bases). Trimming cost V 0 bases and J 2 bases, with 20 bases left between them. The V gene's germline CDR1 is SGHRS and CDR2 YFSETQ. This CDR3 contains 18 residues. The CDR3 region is CASSLVPAGALINYGYTF. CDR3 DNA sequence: TGCGCCAGCAGCTTGGTTCCCGCAGGGGCCTTAATCAACTATGGCTACACCTTC.

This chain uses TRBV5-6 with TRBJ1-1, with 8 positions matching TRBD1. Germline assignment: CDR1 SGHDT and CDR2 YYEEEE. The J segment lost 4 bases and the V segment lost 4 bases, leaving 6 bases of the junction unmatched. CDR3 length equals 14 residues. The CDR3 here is CASSKRTGFTEAFF. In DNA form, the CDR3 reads TGTGCCAGCAGCAAAAGGACAGGGTTCACTGAAGCTTTCTTT.

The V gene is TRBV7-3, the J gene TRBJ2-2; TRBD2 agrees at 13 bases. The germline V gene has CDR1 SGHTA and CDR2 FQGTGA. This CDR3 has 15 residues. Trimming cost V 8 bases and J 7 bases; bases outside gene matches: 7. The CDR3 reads CASSELAGGSGELFF. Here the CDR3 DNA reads TGTGCCAGCTCCGAACTAGCGGGGGGGAGCGGGGAGCTGTTTTTT.

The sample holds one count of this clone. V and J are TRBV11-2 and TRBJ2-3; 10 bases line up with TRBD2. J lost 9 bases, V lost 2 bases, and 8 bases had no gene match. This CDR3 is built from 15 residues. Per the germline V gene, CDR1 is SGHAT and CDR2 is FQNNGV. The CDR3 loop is CASSLSQRGGRTQYF. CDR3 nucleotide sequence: TGTGCCAGCAGCTTATCCCAGCGGGGGGGCAGGACGCAGTATTTT.

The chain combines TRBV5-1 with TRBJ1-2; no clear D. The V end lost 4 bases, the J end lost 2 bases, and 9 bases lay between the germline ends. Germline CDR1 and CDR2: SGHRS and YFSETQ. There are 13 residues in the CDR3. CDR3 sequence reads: CASSLQTNYGYTF. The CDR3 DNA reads TGCGCCAGCAGCCTTCAGACAAACTATGGCTACACCTTC.

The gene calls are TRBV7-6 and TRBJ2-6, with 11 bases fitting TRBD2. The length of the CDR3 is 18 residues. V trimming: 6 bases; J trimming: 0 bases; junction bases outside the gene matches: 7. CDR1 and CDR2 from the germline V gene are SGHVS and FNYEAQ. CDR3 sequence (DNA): TGTGCCAGCAGTACCCTAGCGGGGGGCGCCTCTGGGGCCAACGTCCTGACTTTC. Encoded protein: CASSTLAGGASGANVLTF.

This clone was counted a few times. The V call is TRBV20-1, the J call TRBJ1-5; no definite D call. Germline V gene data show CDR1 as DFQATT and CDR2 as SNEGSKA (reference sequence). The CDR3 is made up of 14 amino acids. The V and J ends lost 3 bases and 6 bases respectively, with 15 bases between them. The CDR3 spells CSASDGLTGQPQHF. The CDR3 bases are TGCAGTGCTAGTGATGGGCTTACCGGTCAGCCCCAGCATTTT.

The CDR3 region is CASSQDSIVGYQPQHF. The CDR3, as DNA: TGCGCCAGCAGCCAAGATTCGATTGTCGGGTATCAGCCCCAGCATTTT. The chain is built from TRBV4-1 and TRBJ1-5; D is ambiguous. The CDR3 extends over 16 amino acids. Germline V gives CDR1 MGHRA, CDR2 YSYEKL. V lost 0 bases to trimming and J lost 5 bases, with 14 bases between them.

CDR3 bases: TGCGCCAGCAGCCCCGGTGACAGGGATAACTATGGCTACACCTTC. It is translated as CASSPGDRDNYGYTF. The chain carries TRBV5-1 and TRBJ1-2, with TRBD1 identical over 7 bases. The CDR3 loop spans 15 amino acids. Germline trimming cut 4 bases from V and 1 base from J; bases unmatched to any gene: 7. Germline V CDR1 and CDR2: SGHRS, YFSETQ.

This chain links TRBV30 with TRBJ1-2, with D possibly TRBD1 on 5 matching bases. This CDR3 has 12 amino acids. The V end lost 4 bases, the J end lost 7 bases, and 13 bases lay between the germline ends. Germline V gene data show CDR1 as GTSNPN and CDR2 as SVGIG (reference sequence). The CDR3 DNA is TGTGCCTGGACCCCGGGGGGGGGTGGCTACACCTTC. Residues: CAWTPGGGGYTF.

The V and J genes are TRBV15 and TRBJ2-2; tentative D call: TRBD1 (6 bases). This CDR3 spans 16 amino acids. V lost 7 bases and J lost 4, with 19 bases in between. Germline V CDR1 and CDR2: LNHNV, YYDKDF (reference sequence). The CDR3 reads CATTSTGQVRTGELFF. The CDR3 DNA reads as TGTGCCACCACCTCTACAGGGCAGGTGCGCACCGGGGAGCTGTTTTTT.

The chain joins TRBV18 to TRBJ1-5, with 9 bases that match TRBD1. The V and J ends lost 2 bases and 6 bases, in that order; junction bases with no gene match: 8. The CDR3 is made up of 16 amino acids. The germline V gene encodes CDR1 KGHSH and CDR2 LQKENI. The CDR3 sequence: CASSPSLQGAPQPQHF. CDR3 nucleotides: TGTGCCAGCTCACCATCTCTACAGGGGGCGCCTCAGCCCCAGCATTTT.

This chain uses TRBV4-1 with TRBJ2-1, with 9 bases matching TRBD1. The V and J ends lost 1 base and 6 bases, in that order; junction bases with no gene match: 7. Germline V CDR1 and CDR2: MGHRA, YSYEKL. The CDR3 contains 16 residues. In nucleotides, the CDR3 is TGCGCCAGCAGCCAAGGGGGGGACAGGGTCCTCAATGAGCAGTTCTTC. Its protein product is CASSQGGDRVLNEQFF.

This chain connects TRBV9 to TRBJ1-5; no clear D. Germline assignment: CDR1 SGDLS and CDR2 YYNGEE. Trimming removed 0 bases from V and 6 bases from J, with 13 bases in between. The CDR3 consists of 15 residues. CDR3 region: CASSVGERDGQPQHF. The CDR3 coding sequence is TGTGCCAGCAGCGTAGGGGAGCGAGACGGTCAGCCCCAGCATTTT.

CDR3 DNA sequence: TGTGCCAGCAGCTTATGGTCTAGCGGGGGGATCAATGAGCAGTTCTTC. The encoded protein is CASSLWSSGGINEQFF. The chain has TRBV11-2 and TRBJ2-1; TRBD2 matches 11 bases. Germline values: CDR1 SGHAT, CDR2 FQNNGV. The CDR3 is made up of 16 amino acids. V shed 2 bases, J shed 6 bases, and the junction held 6 bases outside the gene matches.

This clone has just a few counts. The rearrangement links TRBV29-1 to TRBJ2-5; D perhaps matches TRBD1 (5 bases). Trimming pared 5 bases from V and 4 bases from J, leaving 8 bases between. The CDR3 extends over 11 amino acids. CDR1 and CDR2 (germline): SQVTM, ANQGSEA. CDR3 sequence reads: CSVRQGETQYF. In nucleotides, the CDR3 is TGCAGCGTTCGTCAGGGAGAGACCCAGTACTTC.

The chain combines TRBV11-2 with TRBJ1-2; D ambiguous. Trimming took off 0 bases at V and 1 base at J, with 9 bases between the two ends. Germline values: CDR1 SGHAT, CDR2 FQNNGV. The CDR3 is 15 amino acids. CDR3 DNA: TGTGCCAGCAGCTTAGACCCGAATAGTAACTATGGCTACACCTTC. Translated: CASSLDPNSNYGYTF.

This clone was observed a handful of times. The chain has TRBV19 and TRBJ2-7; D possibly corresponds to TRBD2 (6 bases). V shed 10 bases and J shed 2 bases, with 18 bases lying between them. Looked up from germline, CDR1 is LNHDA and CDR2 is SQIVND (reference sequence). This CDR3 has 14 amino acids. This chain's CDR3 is CAICPLAPTYEQYV. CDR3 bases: TGTGCCATTTGCCCCCTAGCGCCGACCTACGAGCAGTACGTC.

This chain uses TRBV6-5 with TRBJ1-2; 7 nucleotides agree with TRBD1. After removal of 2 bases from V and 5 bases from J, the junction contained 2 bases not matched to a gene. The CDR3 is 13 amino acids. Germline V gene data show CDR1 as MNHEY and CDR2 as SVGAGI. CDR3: CASSYDRAYGYTF. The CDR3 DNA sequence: TGTGCCAGCAGTTACGACAGGGCGTATGGCTACACCTTC.

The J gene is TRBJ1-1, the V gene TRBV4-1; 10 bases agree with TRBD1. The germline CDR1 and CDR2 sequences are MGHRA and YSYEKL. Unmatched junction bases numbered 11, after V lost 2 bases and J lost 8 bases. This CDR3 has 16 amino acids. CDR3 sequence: CASSQSGTGASREAFF. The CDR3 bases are TGCGCCAGCAGCCAATCCGGGACAGGGGCCTCCAGGGAAGCTTTCTTT.

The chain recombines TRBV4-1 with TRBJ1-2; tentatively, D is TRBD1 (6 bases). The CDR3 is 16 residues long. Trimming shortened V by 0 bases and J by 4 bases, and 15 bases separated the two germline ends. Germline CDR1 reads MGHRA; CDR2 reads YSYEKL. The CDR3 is CASSQDKRGGVYGYTF. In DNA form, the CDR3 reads TGCGCCAGCAGCCAAGATAAGAGGGGGGGGGTCTATGGCTACACCTTC.

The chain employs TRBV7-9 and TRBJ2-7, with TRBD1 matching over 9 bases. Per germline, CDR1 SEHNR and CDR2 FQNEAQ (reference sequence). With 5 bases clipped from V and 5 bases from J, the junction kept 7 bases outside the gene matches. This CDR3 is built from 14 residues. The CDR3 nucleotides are TGTGCCAGCAGCCCTTGGGACAGGGTCAACGAGCAGTACTTC. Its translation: CASSPWDRVNEQYF.